This TCR beta chain was retrieved from a study of chemoradiotherapy in HPV16-positive cancers. This CDR3 is 17 amino acids long. The V gene's germline CDR1 is SGHAT and CDR2 FQNNGV. The germline V and J ends were trimmed by 0 bases and 2 bases, with 16 bases remaining between them. The study, taken as a whole, reports: In HPV16-positive patients, HPV-responsive T-cell expansion tracked better recurrence-free survival. During treatment, candidate HPV-specific clones and E7-related motifs expanded in tumor.

Notes on this clone: The antigen is not known.

Generated by immunoSEQ multiplex PCR, the TCRdb table keeps only in-frame clones and is missing some. The sample includes about 32,000 clones, about 89% of them seen just once. The source is a human donor with HPV-associated anogenital cancer. The material was blood, obtained from a patient who underwent chemoradiotherapy. The rearrangement links TRBV11-2 to TRBJ1-2; possible D gene TRBD1, 6 bases. For the CDR3, the DNA is TGTGCCAGCAGCTTAGATAGCCTCAGGGGCACCAACTATGGCTACACCTTC. This translates into CASSLDSLRGTNYGYTF.